These 10 T cell receptor beta chains came from one sample sequenced in a study of blood T cell repertoires in COVID-19 (dated by TCRdb to 2019 to 2021). The receptor library was made with the immunoSEQ multiplex PCR assay. TCRdb mirrors the immuneACCESS table, restricted to in-frame sequences. Some clones are absent from its copies; in checked studies, under half trace to an unresolved V gene, and the reason for the others is unknown. A total of approximately 160,000 clones appear in this sample, around 80% of them only once. The top ten hold 8% to 13% of the sample. The sequencing sample was made of peripheral blood. These TCRs come from a man aged 55 to 69 with active or convalescent COVID-19.

V gene TRBV6-5 combines with J gene TRBJ1-2; D is ambiguous. Germline V lookup: CDR1 MNHEY, CDR2 SVGAGI. The germline V and J ends were trimmed by 5 bases and 6 bases, with 16 bases remaining between them. The CDR3 runs to 14 residues. The CDR3 region is CASSRENGMDGYTF. The CDR3 coding sequence is TGTGCCAGCAGTAGGGAGAACGGAATGGATGGCTACACCTTC.

This clone was seen just once. The chain links TRBV9 to TRBJ2-5, with D possibly matching TRBD2 (6 bases). The CDR3 covers 14 residues. Trimming took off 0 bases at V and 5 bases at J, with 11 bases between the two ends. Germline-derived CDR1 and CDR2 are SGDLS and YYNGEE. DNA for the CDR3: TGTGCCAGCAGCGTAGGCGTGGGAGGCGAGACCCAGTACTTC. Translation gives CASSVGVGGETQYF.

CDR3 sequence reads: CASSGGPNTEAFF. The CDR3 DNA reads as TGTGCCAGCAGCGGCGGGCCGAACACTGAAGCTTTCTTT. The V and J genes are TRBV9 and TRBJ1-1; D uncertain. Germline CDR1 reads SGDLS; CDR2 reads YYNGEE. Trimming removed 3 bases at V and 1 base at J, with 7 bases between. CDR3 size: 13 residues.

V is TRBV7-9 and J is TRBJ1-4; a weak D match, TRBD1 (5 bases). CDR3 length: 14 amino acids. V was cut by 5 bases and J by 8 bases, with 15 bases left in between. Germline CDR1 and CDR2: SEHNR and FQNEAQ (reference sequence). The CDR3 bases are TGTGCCAGCAGCCCCCAAGCGGGGACGGAAAAACTGTTTTTT. This translates into CASSPQAGTEKLFF.

The genes are TRBV5-4 and TRBJ2-7, with TRBD1 matching over 7 bases. CDR1 and CDR2 (germline): SGHNT, YYREEE (reference sequence). J lost 0 bases, V lost 0 bases, and 6 bases had no gene match. The CDR3 runs 16 residues. The CDR3 sequence: CASSLGQRGLSYEQYF. CDR3 bases: TGTGCCAGCAGCTTGGGACAAAGGGGGCTCTCCTACGAGCAGTACTTC.

The chain links TRBV2 to TRBJ2-1; 10 bases agree with TRBD2. The trim removed 2 bases at V and 0 bases at J, leaving 10 bases unmatched. Germline CDR1 and CDR2: SNHLY and FYNNEI. This CDR3 has 19 residues. This CDR3 is CASSEQLAGVLGSYNEQFF. The CDR3 DNA reads as TGTGCCAGCAGTGAACAGCTAGCGGGAGTACTTGGCTCCTACAATGAGCAGTTCTTC.

The chain uses TRBV19 and TRBJ1-2; D is ambiguous. In germline, CDR1 is LNHDA, CDR2 SQIVND (reference sequence). Trimming took off 0 bases at V and 8 bases at J, with 19 bases between the two ends. The length of the CDR3 is 16 residues. The CDR3 DNA is TGTGCCAGTAGTATAGATGACATCTCGGCATCTCGGGGCTACACCTTC. This codes for CASSIDDISASRGYTF.

This clone has a count of ten or more. V is TRBV15 and J is TRBJ2-2; D possibly corresponds to TRBD1 (6 bases). The CDR3 loop spans 14 amino acids. The V and J ends lost 6 bases and 5 bases respectively, with 13 bases between them. Germline V lookup: CDR1 LNHNV, CDR2 YYDKDF (reference sequence). CDR3 nucleotide sequence: TGTGCCACCAGGGGAAGGACAGATACCGGGGAGCTGTTTTTT. Translating gives CATRGRTDTGELFF.

This clone was recorded once. The chain combines TRBV7-8 with TRBJ2-7, with TRBD1 matching 9 bases. The CDR3 runs to 15 residues. Germline V gives CDR1 SGHVS, CDR2 FQNEAQ. Trimming at V came to 1 base and at J to 1 base, leaving 2 bases not matched to a gene. This CDR3 is CASSLDGTGSYEQYF. CDR3 sequence (DNA): TGTGCCAGCAGCTTAGACGGGACAGGGTCCTACGAGCAGTACTTC. Based on the CDR3 plus reference TRBV7-8 and TRBJ2-7, the full variable domain is GAGVSQSPRYKVAKRGQDVALRCDPISGHVSLFWYQQALGQGPEFLTYFQNEAQLDKSGLPSDRFFAERPEGSVSTLKIQRTQQEDSAVYLCASSLDGTGSYEQYFGPGTRLTVT.

In its sample, this clone was seen a few times. The chain recombines TRBV5-1 with TRBJ2-3; 10 nucleotides agree with TRBD1. V shed 4 bases, J shed 1 base, and the junction held 3 bases outside the gene matches. This CDR3 is 15 amino acids long. Germline CDR1 is SGHRS and CDR2 is YFSETQ. CDR3 region: CASSAGQGGTDTQYF. The CDR3 nucleotides are TGCGCCAGCAGCGCCGGACAGGGGGGCACAGATACGCAGTATTTT.